This T cell receptor (beta chain) was sequenced in a study of CD8 T cells in ankylosing spondylitis. Overall study results and limits: Earlier literature documents some of the motif variants in reactive arthritis synovial fluid and blood. The study identified a TCR beta motif of about eight highly homologous variants that appeared characteristic of ankylosing spondylitis blood.

Concerning this clonotype: Its target is not known.

The CDR3 is 18 residues long. Germline assignment: CDR1 MGHRA and CDR2 YSYEKL. V was shortened by 0 bases and J by 0 bases, with 17 bases between the two germline ends. As the method for making TCR beta libraries, quantitative 5'-RACE with molecular barcodes was used. Each CDR3 protein gets one entry after TCRdb re-called the 5' RACE reads with MiXCR. The data show a few hundred thousand distinct CDR3 sequences, roughly a tenth seen once. The material sequenced was blood, either unsorted or a sorted T cell fraction (not recorded which). This receptor was obtained from a male donor with ankylosing spondylitis or in good health (not recorded which). V and J are TRBV4-1 and TRBJ1-1; D is uncertain. CDR3 DNA: TGCGCCAGCAGCCAAGATAGGGCAGGTCCAAGGATGAACACTGAAGCTTTCTTT. Its protein is CASSQDRAGPRMNTEAFF.